This T cell receptor beta chain was identified during a study of memory CD4+ T cells and cytomegalovirus serostatus. TCRdb keeps only in-frame clones here, not all; method: immunoSEQ multiplex PCR. The repertoire holds about 57,000 clones, with 70% to 85% as singletons. The sort gate was single viable CD3+CD4+CD8-CD45RO+ cells for memory CD4+ T cells. This CDR3 is built from 16 residues. The V end lost 0 bases, the J end lost 4 bases, and 15 bases lay between the germline ends. CDR1 ENHRY and CDR2 SYGVKD come from the germline V gene. This receptor was taken from an adult in good health and CMV-seronegative. The chain carries TRBV10-3 and TRBJ1-1, with D perhaps TRBD1 (6 bases). The sample was memory CD4+ T cells from blood. This CDR3 reads CAISESGGTGSTEAFF. DNA of the CDR3: TGTGCCATCAGTGAGTCCGGTGGTACAGGGAGCACTGAAGCTTTCTTT.